A selection of T cell receptor beta chains follows, all from one sample in a study of shared clonotypes between healthy human individuals. Only in-frame clones appear in the TCRdb table, and some are missing; sequencing was by immunoSEQ multiplex PCR. Of 650,000 to 750,000 clones listed, about two thirds are singletons. The sequenced sample was memory CD4+ T cells sorted from blood. These receptors were collected from a woman between 25 and 40 years old in good health. Each CDR3 is given with its conserved first and last residue. D genes are given only for firm matches. Expanded clones are given a class, and other clones once, few, many or no size at all.

v_gene: TRBV18; d_gene: NA; j_gene: TRBJ1-1; abundance: NA; CDR3nt: TGTGCCAGCTCGCCCCCGGGGTGGGGGAACACTGAAGCTTTCTTT; CDR3aa: CASSPPGWGNTEAFF
v_gene: TRBV11-2; d_gene: NA; j_gene: TRBJ2-1; abundance: NA; CDR3nt: TGTGCCAGCAGCTTAAAAGGCTCCACCGTCAATGAGCAGTTCTTC; CDR3aa: CASSLKGSTVNEQFF
v_gene: TRBV5-4; d_gene: NA; j_gene: TRBJ1-2; abundance: NA; CDR3nt: TGTGCCAGCAGCTTGGACGCTTACGGTGGCTACACCTTC; CDR3aa: CASSLDAYGGYTF
v_gene: TRBV18; d_gene: NA; j_gene: TRBJ1-1; abundance: NA; CDR3nt: TGTGCCAGCGCTAAGGAGAGACAAGCCACTGAAGCTTTCTTT; CDR3aa: CASAKERQATEAFF
v_gene: TRBV5-1; d_gene: TRBD2; j_gene: TRBJ2-3; abundance: NA; CDR3nt: TGCGCCAGCAGCAAAGGGACTAGCGGTAGCACAGATACGCAGTATTTT; CDR3aa: CASSKGTSGSTDTQYF
v_gene: TRBV28; d_gene: TRBD1; j_gene: TRBJ1-1; abundance: NA; CDR3nt: TGTGCCAGCAGTTCGGACAGGGGCACTGAAGCTTTCTTT; CDR3aa: CASSSDRGTEAFF
v_gene: TRBV28; d_gene: NA; j_gene: TRBJ1-3; abundance: NA; CDR3nt: TGTGCCAGCAGTCCCGCGGCAGGGGCGACTTATGGAAACACCATATATTTT; CDR3aa: CASSPAAGATYGNTIYF
v_gene: TRBV11-1; d_gene: TRBD1; j_gene: TRBJ1-4; abundance: once; CDR3nt: TGTGCCAGCAGCTTCACGACAGGGAGACTGTTTTTT; CDR3aa: CASSFTTGRLFF
v_gene: TRBV7-5; d_gene: NA; j_gene: TRBJ1-5; abundance: many; CDR3nt: TGTGTCAGAAGCTTAAGGGCCAATCAGCCCCAGCATTTT; CDR3aa: CVRSLRANQPQHF
v_gene: TRBV20-1; d_gene: NA; j_gene: TRBJ1-1; abundance: NA; CDR3nt: TGCAGTGCTAGGGTCCACACTGAAGCTTTCTTT; CDR3aa: CSARVHTEAFF
v_gene: TRBV28; d_gene: TRBD1; j_gene: TRBJ1-2; abundance: NA; CDR3nt: TGTGCCAGCGAACTTACAGGGGGCAAGAACTATGGCTACACCTTC; CDR3aa: CASELTGGKNYGYTF
v_gene: TRBV7-9; d_gene: NA; j_gene: TRBJ2-1; abundance: NA; CDR3nt: TGTGCCAGCAGCTTCCAACAGGGAGGGGATGAGCAGTTCTTC; CDR3aa: CASSFQQGGDEQFF
v_gene: TRBV15; d_gene: NA; j_gene: TRBJ1-5; abundance: NA; CDR3nt: TGTGCCACCAGCAGAGGACACCAACTCAATCAGCCCCAGCATTTT; CDR3aa: CATSRGHQLNQPQHF
v_gene: TRBV18; d_gene: NA; j_gene: TRBJ2-1; abundance: NA; CDR3nt: TGTGCCAGCTCACTGATCTACAATGAGCAGTTCTTC; CDR3aa: CASSLIYNEQFF
v_gene: TRBV5-1; d_gene: NA; j_gene: TRBJ2-1; abundance: NA; CDR3nt: TGCGCCAGCAGCCCCGGGACGGATTACAATGAGCAGTTCTTC; CDR3aa: CASSPGTDYNEQFF
v_gene: TRBV6-5; d_gene: NA; j_gene: TRBJ2-5; abundance: NA; CDR3nt: TGTGCCAGCAGTTACTCGCACCAGGTCGGAGAGACCCAGTACTTC; CDR3aa: CASSYSHQVGETQYF
v_gene: TRBV27; d_gene: NA; j_gene: TRBJ1-5; abundance: NA; CDR3nt: TGTGCCAGCAGTTTAAGGGGGGCAACTATCCAATATAGCAATCAGCCCCAGCATTTT; CDR3aa: CASSLRGATIQYSNQPQHF
v_gene: TRBV2; d_gene: TRBD2; j_gene: TRBJ2-2; abundance: few; CDR3nt: TGTGCCAGCAGGCGGCTAGCGGATATGAACACCGGGGAGCTGTTTTTT; CDR3aa: CASRRLADMNTGELFF
v_gene: TRBV19; d_gene: TRBD2; j_gene: TRBJ2-3; abundance: NA; CDR3nt: TGTGCCAGTAGTCTAGCGGGAGCAGCAGATACGCAGTATTTT; CDR3aa: CASSLAGAADTQYF
v_gene: TRBV28; d_gene: NA; j_gene: TRBJ2-1; abundance: few; CDR3nt: TGTGCCAGCACCACAATGAGGGAGAATGAGCAGTTCTTC; CDR3aa: CASTTMRENEQFF
v_gene: TRBV6-1; d_gene: NA; j_gene: TRBJ1-3; abundance: NA; CDR3nt: TGTGCCAGCAGTGTTCATACAAGCTCTGGAAACACCATATATTTT; CDR3aa: CASSVHTSSGNTIYF
v_gene: TRBV4-2; d_gene: NA; j_gene: TRBJ2-3; abundance: once; CDR3nt: TGTGCCAGCAGCCAAGCGGTGGGAGTAAGCACAGATACGCAGTATTTT; CDR3aa: CASSQAVGVSTDTQYF
v_gene: TRBV12-5; d_gene: NA; j_gene: TRBJ2-5; abundance: NA; CDR3nt: TGTGCTAGTGGTTTGGGGGGGCAGGGCCAGACCCAGTACTTC; CDR3aa: CASGLGGQGQTQYF
v_gene: TRBV6-1; d_gene: NA; j_gene: TRBJ1-6; abundance: NA; CDR3nt: TGTGCCAGCAGTGAAGCGACAGTATCGGGTTCACCCCTCCACTTT; CDR3aa: CASSEATVSGSPLHF
v_gene: TRBV2; d_gene: NA; j_gene: TRBJ1-6; abundance: NA; CDR3nt: TGTGCCAGCTGCAGTGACGTCGATAATTCACCCCTCCACTTT; CDR3aa: CASCSDVDNSPLHF
v_gene: TRBV5-1; d_gene: NA; j_gene: TRBJ2-3; abundance: NA; CDR3nt: TGCGCCAGCAGCTTGTTAACGGGAACTAGCACAGATACGCAGTATTTT; CDR3aa: CASSLLTGTSTDTQYF
v_gene: TRBV4-2; d_gene: NA; j_gene: TRBJ2-5; abundance: NA; CDR3nt: TGTGCCAGCAGCCAGGATAGCTTAGTGGGAGGCGGCGGGGAGACCCAGTACTTC; CDR3aa: CASSQDSLVGGGGETQYF
v_gene: TRBV5-1; d_gene: TRBD2; j_gene: TRBJ2-7; abundance: NA; CDR3nt: TGCGCCAGCAGCCTGGGATCGGGGGAGGGCCCCTACGAGCAGTACTTC; CDR3aa: CASSLGSGEGPYEQYF
v_gene: TRBV6-1; d_gene: TRBD1; j_gene: TRBJ1-5; abundance: NA; CDR3nt: TGTGCCAGCAGTGGCGGGACAGAGCATCAGCCCCAGCATTTT; CDR3aa: CASSGGTEHQPQHF
v_gene: TRBV28; d_gene: TRBD1; j_gene: TRBJ2-7; abundance: NA; CDR3nt: TGTGCCAGCAGGAAGTTGACAGGGGGCCTATCGACCGAGCAGTACTTC; CDR3aa: CASRKLTGGLSTEQYF
v_gene: TRBV10-3; d_gene: NA; j_gene: TRBJ1-1; abundance: few; CDR3nt: TGTGCCATCAGTGATCGGGGAAACACTGAAGCTTTCTTT; CDR3aa: CAISDRGNTEAFF
v_gene: TRBV7-2; d_gene: TRBD1; j_gene: TRBJ2-4; abundance: NA; CDR3nt: TGTGCCAGCAGTCCTCACCAGGGGGCGCTAAATCGGTACTTC; CDR3aa: CASSPHQGALNRYF
v_gene: TRBV7-3; d_gene: NA; j_gene: TRBJ1-2; abundance: NA; CDR3nt: TGTGCCAGCAGCTCGGACACACTGGAGGGCTACACCTTC; CDR3aa: CASSSDTLEGYTF
v_gene: TRBV5-1; d_gene: TRBD2; j_gene: TRBJ2-7; abundance: NA; CDR3nt: TGCGCCAGCAGCCTAACTAGCGGAGGCGTGGACGAGCAGTACTTC; CDR3aa: CASSLTSGGVDEQYF
v_gene: TRBV7-9; d_gene: NA; j_gene: TRBJ2-2; abundance: many; CDR3nt: TGTGCCAGCAGCCGGGACGGGGCAACTGGGGAGCTGTTTTTT; CDR3aa: CASSRDGATGELFF
v_gene: TRBV7-2; d_gene: TRBD2; j_gene: TRBJ2-5; abundance: NA; CDR3nt: TGTGCCAGCAGCCGGGGACTAGCGGGAGAGACCCAGTACTTC; CDR3aa: CASSRGLAGETQYF
v_gene: TRBV5-1; d_gene: NA; j_gene: TRBJ2-4; abundance: NA; CDR3nt: TGCGCCAGCAGCCCAGGGGAAGCCAAAAACATTCAGTACTTC; CDR3aa: CASSPGEAKNIQYF
v_gene: TRBV29-1; d_gene: NA; j_gene: TRBJ2-3; abundance: few; CDR3nt: TGCAGCGGGGCCCTCACAGATACGCAGTATTTT; CDR3aa: CSGALTDTQYF
v_gene: TRBV14; d_gene: NA; j_gene: TRBJ2-7; abundance: NA; CDR3nt: TGTGCCAGCAGCCAAGGGCCGGGTCGGTCGCAGTACTTC; CDR3aa: CASSQGPGRSQYF
v_gene: TRBV19; d_gene: NA; j_gene: TRBJ2-2; abundance: NA; CDR3nt: TGTGCCAGTAGTAATCAAGCTACAGCCACCGGGGAGCTGTTTTTT; CDR3aa: CASSNQATATGELFF
v_gene: TRBV6-1; d_gene: TRBD1; j_gene: TRBJ1-1; abundance: NA; CDR3nt: TGTGCCAGCGACGGAACAGGGGGGAACACTGAAGCTTTCTTT; CDR3aa: CASDGTGGNTEAFF
v_gene: TRBV19; d_gene: TRBD1; j_gene: TRBJ2-2; abundance: NA; CDR3nt: TGTGCCAGTAGGAGAGGGACAGGGGGAACCGGGGAGCTGTTTTTT; CDR3aa: CASRRGTGGTGELFF
v_gene: TRBV15; d_gene: TRBD2; j_gene: TRBJ2-7; abundance: NA; CDR3nt: TGTGCCACCAGCACCCTAAGTAGCGGGAGCCTCTACGAGCAGTACTTC; CDR3aa: CATSTLSSGSLYEQYF
v_gene: TRBV5-1; d_gene: TRBD1; j_gene: TRBJ2-5; abundance: NA; CDR3nt: TGCGCCAGCAGCGGGACAGGGAGGGGTCAAGAGACCCAGTACTTC; CDR3aa: CASSGTGRGQETQYF
v_gene: TRBV4-1; d_gene: NA; j_gene: TRBJ1-2; abundance: NA; CDR3nt: TGCGCCAGCAGCCAAAGGGGGGACTATGGCTACACCTTC; CDR3aa: CASSQRGDYGYTF
v_gene: TRBV5-1; d_gene: NA; j_gene: TRBJ2-1; abundance: few; CDR3nt: TGCGCCAGCAGCTTGGATTCGGGACTGTACAATGAGCAGTTCTTC; CDR3aa: CASSLDSGLYNEQFF
v_gene: TRBV5-1; d_gene: TRBD1; j_gene: TRBJ1-4; abundance: once; CDR3nt: TGCGCCAGCAGCCCCGGTCAGGGGGCATATGAAAAACTGTTTTTT; CDR3aa: CASSPGQGAYEKLFF
v_gene: TRBV7-9; d_gene: TRBD1; j_gene: TRBJ2-1; abundance: NA; CDR3nt: TGTGCCAGCAGGCTGAACAGGGGGCAGTTCTTC; CDR3aa: CASRLNRGQFF
v_gene: TRBV6-6; d_gene: NA; j_gene: TRBJ1-4; abundance: once; CDR3nt: TGTGCCAGCAGTTCAGGTTCAACTAATGAAAAACTGTTTTTT; CDR3aa: CASSSGSTNEKLFF
v_gene: TRBV7-6; d_gene: NA; j_gene: TRBJ1-2; abundance: NA; CDR3nt: TGTGCCAGCAGCCCCGGCGCCGGAGGTGGAATCTATGGCTACACCTTC; CDR3aa: CASSPGAGGGIYGYTF
v_gene: TRBV7-2; d_gene: NA; j_gene: TRBJ2-4; abundance: NA; CDR3nt: TGTGCCAGCAGCCAGTTGGCGGCCAAAAACATTCAGTACTTC; CDR3aa: CASSQLAAKNIQYF
v_gene: TRBV7-9; d_gene: NA; j_gene: TRBJ2-3; abundance: NA; CDR3nt: TGTGCCAGCAGCCAGGGTGCCTGGGAGACAGCGGCAGATACGCAGTATTTT; CDR3aa: CASSQGAWETAADTQYF
v_gene: TRBV18; d_gene: NA; j_gene: TRBJ1-5; abundance: NA; CDR3nt: TGTGCCAGCTCACACCAAGAAGTAGTAAGTCAGCCCCAGCATTTT; CDR3aa: CASSHQEVVSQPQHF